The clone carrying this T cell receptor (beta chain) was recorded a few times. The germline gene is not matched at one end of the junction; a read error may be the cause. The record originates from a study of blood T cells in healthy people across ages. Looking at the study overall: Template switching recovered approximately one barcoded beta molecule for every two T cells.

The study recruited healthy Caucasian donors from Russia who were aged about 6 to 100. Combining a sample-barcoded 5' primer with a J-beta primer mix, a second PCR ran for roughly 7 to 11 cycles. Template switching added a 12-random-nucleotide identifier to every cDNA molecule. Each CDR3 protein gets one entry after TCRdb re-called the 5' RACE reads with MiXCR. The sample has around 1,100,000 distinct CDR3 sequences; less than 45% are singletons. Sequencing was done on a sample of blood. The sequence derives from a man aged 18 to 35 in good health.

The CDR3 sequence: CASSYPDIAENIQYF. In DNA form, the CDR3 reads TGTGCCAGCAGTTACCCAGATATAGCCGAAAACATTCAGTACTTC. The V gene is TRBV6-2 or TRBV6-3, the J gene TRBJ2-4; D is undetermined. The germline gives CDR1 MNHEY, CDR2 SVGEGT. This CDR3 contains 15 residues.